One and the same sample provided the 19 T cell receptor beta chains below, sequenced in a study of T cell repertoires in cytomegalovirus infection. TCRdb reprocessed the reads with MiXCR, giving one entry per CDR3 protein. Counted here are about 490,000 distinct CDR3 sequences, about a quarter occurring once; the ten biggest clones make up roughly 13%. Sequences were obtained from PBMCs. These receptors all come from a human donor in good health (CMV status not recorded). Some clones in this sample may be carry-over from other donors' samples.

The genes are TRBV7-9 and TRBJ1-2, with 8 nucleotides matching TRBD1. Per germline, CDR1 SEHNR and CDR2 FQNEAQ (reference sequence). The CDR3 is 17 residues long. Losses at the gene ends were 4 bases for V and 0 bases for J; bases not matched to a gene: 10. Here the CDR3 reads CASSSRDRLIPNYGYTF. Here the CDR3 DNA reads TGTGCCAGCAGCTCCCGGGACAGGCTAATTCCTAACTATGGCTACACCTTC.

This clonotype has ten or more counts. J is TRBJ1-1 and V is TRBV7-9; D unclear. The CDR3 is 13 residues long. V was pared by 5 bases and J by 8 bases, with 15 bases between. Germline CDR1 is SEHNR and CDR2 is FQNEAQ (reference sequence). The CDR3 nucleotides read TGTGCCAGCAGCATGTCGGGTGCTTGGGAAGCTTTCTTT. Residues: CASSMSGAWEAFF.

This clonotype has ten or more counts. The germline gene is not matched at one end of the junction; a read error may be the cause. The chain uses TRBV5-1 and TRBJ2-7; 7 positions agree with TRBD2. CDR1 is SGHRS and CDR2 is YFSETQ in the germline V gene. The length of the CDR3 is 13 residues. The CDR3 is CASSFGGSYEQYF. The CDR3 DNA sequence: TGTGCCAGCAGCTTCGGGGGGTCCTACGAGCAGTACTTC.

The chain employs TRBV9 and TRBJ1-3, with D tentatively TRBD1 (5 bases). Trimming shortened V by 4 bases and J by 7 bases, and 27 bases separated the two germline ends. The germline V gene encodes CDR1 SGDLS and CDR2 YYNGEE. The CDR3 is 18 residues long. CDR3 residues: CASSPFVSEVSGTNTIYF. CDR3 DNA: TGTGCCAGCAGCCCCTTCGTAAGTGAGGTCTCGGGGACCAACACCATATATTTT.

The V and J genes are TRBV12-3 or TRBV12-4 and TRBJ1-2; 9 nucleotides align to TRBD1. The CDR3 loop spans 16 amino acids. Losses at the gene ends were 6 bases for V and 4 bases for J; bases not matched to a gene: 12. CDR3 residues: CASSRGQGRLIYGYTF. CDR3 in DNA: TGTGCCAGCAGCCGGGGACAGGGACGACTTATCTATGGCTACACCTTC.

This clonotype was seen just once. The chain has TRBV20-1 and TRBJ2-3, with 8 bases that match TRBD2. V dropped 4 bases and J dropped 0; count of bases not matched to a gene: 3. Germline V CDR1 and CDR2: DFQATT, SNEGSKA (reference sequence). The CDR3 is 14 amino acids. This CDR3 is CSATLAGSTDTQYF. CDR3 bases: TGCAGTGCTACCTTAGCGGGAAGCACAGATACGCAGTATTTT.

The chain uses TRBV7-9 and TRBJ2-3, with 11 bases lining up with TRBD1. This CDR3 region has 17 residues. With 5 bases clipped from V and 3 bases from J, the junction kept 10 bases outside the gene matches. Germline CDR1 SEHNR, CDR2 FQNEAQ (reference sequence). The CDR3 here is CASSAPLGQGGTDTQYF. CDR3 sequence (DNA): TGTGCCAGCAGCGCGCCCTTGGGACAGGGGGGGACAGATACGCAGTATTTT.

The rearrangement uses TRBV7-9 and TRBJ2-5; D is ambiguous. CDR3 length equals 12 residues. Germline lookup yields CDR1 SEHNR and CDR2 FQNEAQ (reference sequence). V was pared by 10 bases and J by 5 bases, with 14 bases between. CDR3: CAIQGVSETQYF. The DNA of the CDR3 is TGTGCCATCCAAGGAGTATCGGAGACCCAGTACTTC.

V usage is TRBV6-2 or TRBV6-3 and J usage is TRBJ2-4; unclear D gene. Germline loops: CDR1 MNHEY, CDR2 SVGEGT. This CDR3 is built from 17 residues. The germline V and J ends were trimmed by 5 bases and 0 bases, with 17 bases remaining between them. CDR3 nucleotides: TGTGCCAGCAGTACCCCCTCTTTCGCGATAGCCAAAAACATTCAGTACTTC. It is translated as CASSTPSFAIAKNIQYF.

This clonotype turned up a few times. The V and J genes are TRBV12-3 or TRBV12-4 and TRBJ1-5; possible D gene TRBD1, 6 bases. The ends were cut back, 6 bases at V and 5 bases at J, with 11 bases in the middle. The CDR3 has 13 residues. The CDR3 region has the DNA TGTGCCAGCAGCCCTGGACAGTATCAGCCCCAGCATTTT. It yields the protein CASSPGQYQPQHF.

There are a few counts of this clonotype. At one of its ends the junction is not consistent with the germline gene, which may arise from a read error. This chain links TRBV27 with TRBJ2-7; maybe TRBD1 (6 bases). The CDR3 covers 16 residues. Germline V gene sequence: CDR1 MNHEY, CDR2 SMNVEV (reference sequence). For the CDR3, the DNA is TGTGCCAGCAGTATATCAGGGGTTGGAATTAGATCTGAGCAGTACTTC. Protein product: CASSISGVGIRSEQYF.

This clonotype has a handful of counts. The V gene is TRBV6-1, the J gene TRBJ2-7; D is unresolved. This CDR3 contains 14 residues. Germline CDR1 reads MNHNS; CDR2 reads SASEGT. The V and J ends lost 5 bases and 6 bases respectively, with 17 bases between them. Here the CDR3 reads CASSSRRRGSEQYV. CDR3 bases: TGTGCCAGCAGTTCTAGAAGGCGCGGCAGCGAGCAGTACGTC.

The chain joins TRBV20-1 to TRBJ2-1, with D possibly matching TRBD2 (6 bases). This CDR3 contains 16 residues. V gave up 4 bases and J gave up 0 bases, with 16 bases separating them. Germline V CDR1 and CDR2: DFQATT, SNEGSKA (reference sequence). The CDR3 bases are TGCAGTGCTAAGAAACCGGGACTGAGCTCCTACAATGAGCAGTTCTTC. Protein product: CSAKKPGLSSYNEQFF.

This clonotype was detected only a few times. The V call is TRBV5-1, the J call TRBJ1-5, with D uncertain. The V end lost 4 bases, the J end lost 7 bases, and 15 bases lay between the germline ends. Germline V gene sequence: CDR1 SGHRS, CDR2 YFSETQ. The CDR3 contains 14 residues. CDR3 sequence (DNA): TGCGCCAGCAGCCAAGACGGGCCCGGACAGCCCCAGCATTTT. Its translation is CASSQDGPGQPQHF.

CDR3 loop: CASSQDEVTGELFF. As DNA, the CDR3 is TGCGCCAGCAGCCAAGACGAGGTCACCGGGGAGCTGTTTTTT. The V gene is TRBV4-1, the J gene TRBJ2-2; no reliable D call. This CDR3 comprises 14 residues. CDR1 and CDR2 from the germline V gene are MGHRA and YSYEKL. V shed 0 bases and J shed 4 bases, with 6 bases lying between them.

This clonotype was seen ten or more times. The chain links TRBV7-2 to TRBJ2-7; D remains unclear. The CDR3 spans 14 residues. The V end lost 6 bases, the J end lost 6 bases, and 18 bases lay between the germline ends. CDR1 and CDR2 (germline): SGHTA, FQGNSA. The CDR3 loop reads CASRSPAGHAEQYF. DNA for the CDR3: TGTGCCAGCAGATCACCGGCCGGCCACGCCGAGCAGTACTTC.

V gene TRBV12-3 or TRBV12-4 combines with J gene TRBJ2-1; maybe TRBD2 (6 bases). This CDR3 spans 13 amino acids. The V and J ends lost 5 bases and 6 bases respectively, with 11 bases between them. The CDR3 DNA is TGTGCCAGCAGTACCCCGACTAGCAATGAGCAGTTCTTC. This codes for CASSTPTSNEQFF.

The chain recombines TRBV19 with TRBJ1-1; tentatively, D is TRBD1 (5 bases). The germline V gene has CDR1 LNHDA and CDR2 SQIVND (reference sequence). The CDR3 has 16 amino acids. V gave up 8 bases and J gave up 0 bases, with 19 bases separating them. The CDR3 spells CASGDRGKGMNTEAFF. The CDR3 DNA is TGTGCCAGTGGGGACCGAGGGAAAGGAATGAACACTGAAGCTTTCTTT.

J is TRBJ2-5 and V is TRBV4-1; maybe TRBD1 (5 bases). This CDR3 region has 15 residues. CDR1 is MGHRA, CDR2 YSYEKL, per germline. V lost 1 base and J lost 2, with 11 bases in between. The CDR3 loop reads CASSQAAGLQETQYF. For the CDR3, the DNA is TGCGCCAGCAGCCAAGCGGCAGGGCTACAAGAGACCCAGTACTTC.